The rows below give T cell receptor beta chains drawn from one sample of a study of cytomegalovirus exposure and HLA in healthy donors. Method: immunoSEQ multiplex PCR; TCRdb's copy keeps in-frame clones and lacks some. The data hold under 150,000 clones, with about 59% observed a single time. The sequenced material came from PBMCs. The receptors were sampled from a woman between 40 and 55 years old in good health and CMV-seropositive. Both conserved end residues are part of each CDR3. Each record gives: CDR3 protein, CDR3 DNA, J gene, V gene, CDR3 length, clone size, D gene. A D gene is named only where the DNA matches it firmly. Some rows have no size entry. The others give once, few or many, or a class for an expanded clone.

CDR3 protein: CASSFIAGAGETQYF
CDR3 DNA: TGTGCCAGCAGCTTTATTGCGGGAGCCGGGGAGACCCAGTACTTC
J gene: TRBJ2-5
V gene: TRBV5-4
CDR3 length: 15
clone size: few
D gene: TRBD2

CDR3 protein: CASSLRTSSYEQYF
CDR3 DNA: TGTGCCAGCAGCCTGCGGACTAGCTCCTACGAGCAGTACTTC
J gene: TRBJ2-7
V gene: TRBV13
CDR3 length: 14
clone size: few
D gene: TRBD2

CDR3 protein: CASRPTDSSSGNTIYF
CDR3 DNA: TGTGCCAGCAGACCGACAGACTCCAGCTCTGGAAACACCATATATTTT
J gene: TRBJ1-3
V gene: TRBV13
CDR3 length: 16
clone size: NA
D gene: NA

CDR3 protein: CASSQDSTPGNTIYF
CDR3 DNA: TGCGCCAGCAGCCAAGACTCTACCCCTGGAAACACCATATATTTT
J gene: TRBJ1-3
V gene: TRBV4-3
CDR3 length: 15
clone size: NA
D gene: NA

CDR3 protein: CASSESGEREKLFF
CDR3 DNA: TGTGCCAGCAGTGAATCGGGGGAGAGGGAAAAACTGTTTTTT
J gene: TRBJ1-4
V gene: TRBV6-1
CDR3 length: 14
clone size: NA
D gene: NA

CDR3 protein: CASSLLASGTYGYTF
CDR3 DNA: TGTGCCAGCAGTCTCTTAGCTAGCGGAACCTATGGCTACACCTTC
J gene: TRBJ1-2
V gene: TRBV28
CDR3 length: 15
clone size: NA
D gene: NA

CDR3 protein: CASSSRTSRQETQYF
CDR3 DNA: TGTGCCAGCAGCTCCAGGACTAGCAGACAAGAGACCCAGTACTTC
J gene: TRBJ2-5
V gene: TRBV14
CDR3 length: 15
clone size: few
D gene: TRBD2

CDR3 protein: CASSDPPHTEGYTF
CDR3 DNA: TGTGCCAGCAGTGACCCACCCCATACGGAGGGCTACACCTTC
J gene: TRBJ1-2
V gene: TRBV6-4
CDR3 length: 14
clone size: NA
D gene: NA

CDR3 protein: CAWSATGSRGYGYTF
CDR3 DNA: TGTGCCTGGAGTGCGACCGGGTCACGCGGCTATGGCTACACCTTC
J gene: TRBJ1-2
V gene: TRBV30
CDR3 length: 15
clone size: once
D gene: NA

CDR3 protein: CASSHRDISYEQYF
CDR3 DNA: TGTGCCAGCAGCCACCGAGACATAAGCTACGAGCAGTACTTC
J gene: TRBJ2-7
V gene: TRBV14
CDR3 length: 14
clone size: NA
D gene: NA

CDR3 protein: CASSAGTGSSYEQYF
CDR3 DNA: TGTGCCAGCAGTGCCGGGACAGGGTCATCCTACGAGCAGTACTTC
J gene: TRBJ2-7
V gene: TRBV6-5
CDR3 length: 15
clone size: NA
D gene: TRBD1

CDR3 protein: CASSELQNSNQPQHF
CDR3 DNA: TGTGCCAGCAGTGAGCTCCAGAATAGCAATCAGCCCCAGCATTTT
J gene: TRBJ1-5
V gene: TRBV2
CDR3 length: 15
clone size: NA
D gene: NA

CDR3 protein: CASSLPTSGRRLGEQYF
CDR3 DNA: TGTGCCAGCAGCCTCCCGACTAGCGGGAGGCGTCTGGGCGAGCAGTACTTC
J gene: TRBJ2-7
V gene: TRBV7-9
CDR3 length: 17
clone size: NA
D gene: TRBD2

CDR3 protein: CASSLSGRGEQFF
CDR3 DNA: TGTGCCAGCAGCTTAAGCGGGAGGGGCGAGCAGTTCTTC
J gene: TRBJ2-1
V gene: TRBV28
CDR3 length: 13
clone size: NA
D gene: TRBD2

CDR3 protein: CASSLGQLAGELFF
CDR3 DNA: TGCGCCAGCAGCCTCGGACAGCTCGCCGGGGAGCTGTTTTTT
J gene: TRBJ2-2
V gene: TRBV5-1
CDR3 length: 14
clone size: NA
D gene: NA

CDR3 protein: CASSGSGSAWDTQYF
CDR3 DNA: TGTGCCAGCAGTGGCAGCGGGAGCGCCTGGGATACGCAGTATTTT
J gene: TRBJ2-3
V gene: TRBV7-9
CDR3 length: 15
clone size: NA
D gene: TRBD2

CDR3 protein: CASSLSFGPATGPNSGNTIYF
CDR3 DNA: TGTGCCAGCAGCTTATCTTTTGGCCCGGCGACAGGTCCCAACTCTGGAAACACCATATATTTT
J gene: TRBJ1-3
V gene: TRBV7-6
CDR3 length: 21
clone size: once
D gene: NA

CDR3 protein: CASSLGRYTSGTYEQYF
CDR3 DNA: TGTGCCAGCAGCTTAGGAAGATACACTAGCGGTACCTACGAGCAGTACTTC
J gene: TRBJ2-7
V gene: TRBV11-2
CDR3 length: 17
clone size: few
D gene: TRBD2

CDR3 protein: CASSLTASGSSEQYF
CDR3 DNA: TGTGCCAGCAGCTTGACTGCTAGCGGGAGTAGCGAGCAGTACTTC
J gene: TRBJ2-7
V gene: TRBV5-8
CDR3 length: 15
clone size: NA
D gene: TRBD2

CDR3 protein: CATSRWGLEGPKNIQYF
CDR3 DNA: TGTGCCACCAGCAGATGGGGCCTGGAGGGGCCCAAAAACATTCAGTACTTC
J gene: TRBJ2-4
V gene: TRBV15
CDR3 length: 17
clone size: few
D gene: NA

CDR3 protein: CASSPTGGHGELFF
CDR3 DNA: TGTGCCAGCAGCCCAACAGGGGGCCACGGGGAGCTGTTTTTT
J gene: TRBJ2-2
V gene: TRBV11-3
CDR3 length: 14
clone size: once
D gene: TRBD1

CDR3 protein: CASSPGTSGRNEQFF
CDR3 DNA: TGTGCCAGCAGCCCCGGGACTAGCGGACGTAATGAGCAGTTCTTC
J gene: TRBJ2-1
V gene: TRBV6-6
CDR3 length: 15
clone size: NA
D gene: TRBD2

CDR3 protein: CSVDRRQGNYGYTF
CDR3 DNA: TGCAGCGTTGATCGGCGACAGGGGAACTATGGCTACACCTTC
J gene: TRBJ1-2
V gene: TRBV29-1
CDR3 length: 14
clone size: few
D gene: TRBD1

CDR3 protein: CASSLWSTGNQPQHF
CDR3 DNA: TGTGCCAGCAGTTTATGGTCGACGGGGAATCAGCCCCAGCATTTT
J gene: TRBJ1-5
V gene: TRBV28
CDR3 length: 15
clone size: NA
D gene: NA

CDR3 protein: CASSHPAQVGNEQFF
CDR3 DNA: TGCGCCAGCAGCCACCCGGCCCAGGTCGGCAATGAGCAGTTCTTC
J gene: TRBJ2-1
V gene: TRBV4-3
CDR3 length: 15
clone size: NA
D gene: NA

CDR3 protein: CASSIRGQPQHF
CDR3 DNA: TGTGCCAGCAGTATAAGAGGACAGCCCCAGCATTTT
J gene: TRBJ1-5
V gene: TRBV25-1
CDR3 length: 12
clone size: NA
D gene: NA

CDR3 protein: CASRQGGELFF
CDR3 DNA: TGTGCCAGTCGACAGGGCGGGGAGCTGTTTTTT
J gene: TRBJ2-2
V gene: TRBV5-4
CDR3 length: 11
clone size: few
D gene: TRBD1

CDR3 protein: CASSFGTGGKTEAFF
CDR3 DNA: TGTGCCAGCAGCTTTGGTACAGGGGGTAAGACTGAAGCTTTCTTT
J gene: TRBJ1-1
V gene: TRBV5-5
CDR3 length: 15
clone size: few
D gene: TRBD1

CDR3 protein: CASSGSLQETQYF
CDR3 DNA: TGTGCCAGTAGCGGGAGTCTCCAAGAGACCCAGTACTTC
J gene: TRBJ2-5
V gene: TRBV19
CDR3 length: 13
clone size: few
D gene: NA

CDR3 protein: CASSPGRATGNEQFF
CDR3 DNA: TGCGCCAGCAGCCCCGGGAGGGCGACGGGCAATGAGCAGTTCTTC
J gene: TRBJ2-1
V gene: TRBV4-3
CDR3 length: 15
clone size: few
D gene: TRBD2